The next 22 T cell receptor beta chains were all read from a single sample in a study of shared clonotypes between healthy human individuals. Assay used: immunoSEQ multiplex PCR; TCRdb lists only in-frame clones, some missing. The table lists approximately 440,000 clones, roughly 80% of them singletons. The sample comprised PBMCs. The receptor set was obtained from a woman in her forties in good health. Some clones in this sample may be carry-over from other donors' samples.

About this clone: With only one base between it and a far larger clone, this is likely a read error. This sample also contains other DNA sequences that code for the same CDR3. The chain carries TRBV30 and TRBJ1-1; no definite D call. The V gene's germline CDR1 is GTSNPN and CDR2 SVGIG (reference sequence). The CDR3 totals 13 residues. The CDR3 bases are TGCGCCTGGAGAAGGACGGGGAACACTGAAGCTTTCTTT. Protein sequence: CAWRRTGNTEAFF.

The chain uses TRBV10-3 and TRBJ2-1; 11 bases match TRBD2. This CDR3 contains 17 residues. From germline, CDR1 is ENHRY and CDR2 SYGVKD. J lost 7 bases, V lost 0 bases, and 8 bases had no gene match. The CDR3 region has the DNA TGTGCCATCAGTGAGTCTTTAGTAACTAGCGGGAGTAATGAGCAGTTCTTC. It yields the protein CAISESLVTSGSNEQFF.

This clone was observed once. CDR3 protein: CASSFYGTGNTEAFF. Here the CDR3 DNA reads TGTGCCAGCAGCTTTTATGGGACAGGGAACACTGAAGCTTTCTTT. The chain has TRBV5-6 and TRBJ1-1; 8 bases fit TRBD1. The CDR3 runs 15 residues. Germline lookup yields CDR1 SGHDT and CDR2 YYEEEE. The junction had 4 bases not matched to a gene; V was cut back by 2 bases and J by 1 base.

The CDR3 DNA is TGTGCCAGCAGCCCTCTAGCGGGAGACAATGAGCAGTTCTTC. Its protein product is CASSPLAGDNEQFF. The chain couples TRBV7-9 to TRBJ2-1, with TRBD2 matching 10 bases. With 5 bases clipped from V and 5 bases from J, the junction kept 3 bases outside the gene matches. The CDR3 is 14 amino acids. Germline V gene lookup returns CDR1 SEHNR and CDR2 FQNEAQ (reference sequence).

The rearrangement joins TRBV9 to TRBJ2-5; 10 nucleotides match TRBD1. The last part of the DNA fits TRBJ2-7 better; the J call may be wrong. Germline loops: CDR1 SGDLS, CDR2 YYNGEE. The CDR3 covers 14 residues. In nucleotides, the CDR3 is TGTGCCAGCAGCGTAGGACAGGGGGCTTACGAGCAGTACTTC. Encoded protein: CASSVGQGAYEQYF.

As regards this clone: This likely stems from a read error, as it lies one base from a far larger clone. This sequence joins TRBV29-1 and TRBJ1-1; tentatively, D is TRBD1 (6 bases). The germline V gene has CDR1 SQVTM and CDR2 ANQGSEA. CDR3 length equals 13 residues. The CDR3 nucleotides are TGCAGCGTCGGGACACTTCTGAACGCTGAAGCTTTCTTT. It specifies CSVGTLLNAEAFF.

In its sample, this clone was seen a few times. The chain links TRBV7-2 to TRBJ2-5, with no clear D. The CDR3 is 13 residues long. Trimming took off 1 base at V and 5 bases at J, with 8 bases between the two ends. Germline V gene data show CDR1 as SGHTA and CDR2 as FQGNSA. The chain's CDR3 is CASSLGFEETQYF. In DNA form, the CDR3 reads TGTGCCAGCAGCTTAGGTTTCGAGGAGACCCAGTACTTC.

The rearrangement joins TRBV7-9 to TRBJ2-2; D possibly corresponds to TRBD2 (7 bases). V lost 2 bases and J lost 7, with 11 bases in between. CDR1 SEHNR and CDR2 FQNEAQ come from the germline V gene (reference sequence). There are 14 residues in the CDR3. Written as DNA, the CDR3 is TGTGCCAGCAGCTTACGGGGGGCTGGCGGGGAGCTGTTTTTT. Its protein is CASSLRGAGGELFF.

The chain links TRBV7-8 to TRBJ2-1; 13 nucleotides agree with TRBD2. Germline V gene data show CDR1 as SGHVS and CDR2 as FQNEAQ. With 1 base clipped from V and 8 bases from J, the junction kept 2 bases outside the gene matches. The CDR3 is 15 residues long. CDR3 residues: CASSLGTSGSDEQFF. The CDR3, as DNA: TGTGCCAGCAGCTTAGGGACTAGCGGGAGCGATGAGCAGTTCTTC.

This clone appeared a few times. This chain uses TRBV28 with TRBJ2-5; TRBD2 matches at 7 bases. The J call may be incorrect, as the DNA end agrees better with TRBJ2-7. Germline assignment: CDR1 MDHEN and CDR2 SYDVKM. CDR3 length: 17 residues. The CDR3, as DNA: TGTGCCAGCAGTCCGACGGGTCTAGCGGAAGGAACCTACGAGCAGTACTTC. This sequence encodes CASSPTGLAEGTYEQYF.

This chain links TRBV19 with TRBJ2-1, with TRBD2 as a possible D gene (5 bases). The CDR3 runs to 12 residues. From germline, CDR1 is LNHDA and CDR2 SQIVND (reference sequence). Trimming stripped 5 bases from V and 7 bases from J, with 9 bases between. This CDR3 is CASSPTGNEQFF. The CDR3 region has the DNA TGTGCCAGTAGTCCTACGGGGAATGAGCAGTTCTTC. Drawing the rest from reference TRBV19 and TRBJ2-1, the complete variable domain is DGGITQSPKYLFRKEGQNVTLSCEQNLNHDAMYWYRQDPGQGLRLIYYSQIVNDFQKGDIAEGYSVSREKKESFPLTVTSAQKNPTAFYLCASSPTGNEQFFGPGTRLTVL.

The chain carries TRBV2 and TRBJ2-1; D unclear. The V gene's germline CDR1 is SNHLY and CDR2 FYNNEI. V lost 5 bases and J 9 bases, leaving 14 bases between the germline ends. This CDR3 has 13 amino acids. CDR3 sequence (DNA): TGTGCCAGCAGTCCCCTAACCCCCGTTGAGCAGTTCTTC. Protein sequence: CASSPLTPVEQFF.

The chain has TRBV7-3 and TRBJ1-4, with D possibly TRBD1 on 5 matching bases. Germline V gene lookup returns CDR1 SGHTA and CDR2 FQGTGA. This CDR3 has 15 amino acids. Trimming cost V 4 bases and J 3 bases, with 12 bases left between them. CDR3 amino acids: CASSWPSGSNEKLFF. CDR3 coding DNA: TGTGCCAGCAGCTGGCCGTCAGGGTCTAATGAAAAACTGTTTTTT.

The CDR3 region is CASTRWGVGQPQHF. The CDR3 bases are TGTGCCAGCACCCGTTGGGGGGTTGGTCAGCCCCAGCATTTT. V is TRBV28 and J is TRBJ1-5; the D gene is possibly TRBD1 (5 bases). Germline V CDR1 and CDR2: MDHEN, SYDVKM. The CDR3 has 14 residues. The V end lost 7 bases, the J end lost 6 bases, and 16 bases lay between the germline ends.

The genes are TRBV4-1 and TRBJ2-6; a possible D gene is TRBD2 (6 bases). CDR1 and CDR2 from the germline V gene are MGHRA and YSYEKL. Trimming stripped 0 bases from V and 1 base from J, with 10 bases between. The CDR3 spans 17 residues. This CDR3 is CASSQDPGTSGANVLTF. The CDR3 DNA reads as TGCGCCAGCAGCCAAGATCCAGGGACTTCTGGGGCCAACGTCCTGACTTTC.

This clone was counted many times. The same CDR3 can be traced to other DNA sequences in this sample. This rearrangement joins TRBV18 to TRBJ1-5; the D gene is possibly TRBD1 (6 bases). Per germline, CDR1 KGHSH and CDR2 LQKENI. Trimming removed 1 base at V and 2 bases at J, with 15 bases between. CDR3 length: 17 amino acids. The CDR3 DNA follows: TGTGCCAGCTCACCACAGGGACAAACGGTGGGCAATCAGCCCCAGCATTTT. Its protein product is CASSPQGQTVGNQPQHF.

The chain has TRBV11-2 and TRBJ2-3, with 9 bases identical to TRBD2. CDR1 and CDR2 from the germline V gene are SGHAT and FQNNGV. J was trimmed by 5 bases and V by 5 bases; bases with no gene match: 14. The CDR3 is 17 residues long. CDR3 loop: CASSPHGEREVGDTQYF. CDR3 in DNA: TGTGCCAGCAGCCCCCACGGCGAGCGGGAGGTAGGAGATACGCAGTATTTT.

V gene TRBV7-3 combines with J gene TRBJ1-2, with 10 bases lining up with TRBD1. Trimming cost V 5 bases and J 3 bases; bases outside gene matches: 3. Germline V gene data show CDR1 as SGHTA and CDR2 as FQGTGA. There are 14 residues in the CDR3. As DNA, the CDR3 is TGTGCCAGCAGCCCCGGGACAGGGGACTATGGCTACACCTTC. The encoded protein is CASSPGTGDYGYTF.

About this clone itself: It differs at one base from a far larger clone, so likely a read error. CDR3 coding DNA: TGCAGCCGCCTCCGTAAGGGGGCCCACCAAGAGACCCAGTACTTC. Its protein product is CSRLRKGAHQETQYF. The gene calls are TRBV29-1 and TRBJ2-5, with TRBD1 matching over 7 bases. V was pared by 8 bases and J by 0 bases, with 12 bases of the junction left unmatched. There are 15 residues in the CDR3. The V gene's germline CDR1 is SQVTM and CDR2 ANQGSEA.

V is TRBV18 and J is TRBJ2-7; 8 bases line up with TRBD2. The CDR3 has 16 amino acids. Germline loops: CDR1 KGHSH, CDR2 LQKENI. Trimming cost V 3 bases and J 1 base; bases outside gene matches: 8. The CDR3 loop reads CASSPGGGTGSYEQYF. The CDR3 DNA reads as TGTGCCAGCTCACCCGGGGGGGGTACCGGGTCCTACGAGCAGTACTTC.

CDR3 sequence (DNA): TGTGCCAGCAGCCCACTGCCGAATCCGGGGGAGGGCCCGTTCTTC. Protein sequence: CASSPLPNPGEGPFF. This chain connects TRBV7-7 to TRBJ2-1; TRBD2 matches at 7 bases. There are 15 residues in the CDR3. The V gene's germline CDR1 is SSHAT and CDR2 FNYEAQ (reference sequence). V shed 5 bases and J 15 bases; nucleotides not matched to a gene: 19.

CDR3 in amino acids: CASSLRQGNTGELFF. CDR3 nucleotides: TGTGCCAGCTCACTTCGACAGGGCAACACCGGGGAGCTGTTTTTT. The rearrangement joins TRBV18 to TRBJ2-2, with TRBD1 matching 7 bases. The CDR3 has 15 amino acids. V was pared by 4 bases and J by 2 bases, with 4 bases of the junction left unmatched. The germline gives CDR1 KGHSH, CDR2 LQKENI.